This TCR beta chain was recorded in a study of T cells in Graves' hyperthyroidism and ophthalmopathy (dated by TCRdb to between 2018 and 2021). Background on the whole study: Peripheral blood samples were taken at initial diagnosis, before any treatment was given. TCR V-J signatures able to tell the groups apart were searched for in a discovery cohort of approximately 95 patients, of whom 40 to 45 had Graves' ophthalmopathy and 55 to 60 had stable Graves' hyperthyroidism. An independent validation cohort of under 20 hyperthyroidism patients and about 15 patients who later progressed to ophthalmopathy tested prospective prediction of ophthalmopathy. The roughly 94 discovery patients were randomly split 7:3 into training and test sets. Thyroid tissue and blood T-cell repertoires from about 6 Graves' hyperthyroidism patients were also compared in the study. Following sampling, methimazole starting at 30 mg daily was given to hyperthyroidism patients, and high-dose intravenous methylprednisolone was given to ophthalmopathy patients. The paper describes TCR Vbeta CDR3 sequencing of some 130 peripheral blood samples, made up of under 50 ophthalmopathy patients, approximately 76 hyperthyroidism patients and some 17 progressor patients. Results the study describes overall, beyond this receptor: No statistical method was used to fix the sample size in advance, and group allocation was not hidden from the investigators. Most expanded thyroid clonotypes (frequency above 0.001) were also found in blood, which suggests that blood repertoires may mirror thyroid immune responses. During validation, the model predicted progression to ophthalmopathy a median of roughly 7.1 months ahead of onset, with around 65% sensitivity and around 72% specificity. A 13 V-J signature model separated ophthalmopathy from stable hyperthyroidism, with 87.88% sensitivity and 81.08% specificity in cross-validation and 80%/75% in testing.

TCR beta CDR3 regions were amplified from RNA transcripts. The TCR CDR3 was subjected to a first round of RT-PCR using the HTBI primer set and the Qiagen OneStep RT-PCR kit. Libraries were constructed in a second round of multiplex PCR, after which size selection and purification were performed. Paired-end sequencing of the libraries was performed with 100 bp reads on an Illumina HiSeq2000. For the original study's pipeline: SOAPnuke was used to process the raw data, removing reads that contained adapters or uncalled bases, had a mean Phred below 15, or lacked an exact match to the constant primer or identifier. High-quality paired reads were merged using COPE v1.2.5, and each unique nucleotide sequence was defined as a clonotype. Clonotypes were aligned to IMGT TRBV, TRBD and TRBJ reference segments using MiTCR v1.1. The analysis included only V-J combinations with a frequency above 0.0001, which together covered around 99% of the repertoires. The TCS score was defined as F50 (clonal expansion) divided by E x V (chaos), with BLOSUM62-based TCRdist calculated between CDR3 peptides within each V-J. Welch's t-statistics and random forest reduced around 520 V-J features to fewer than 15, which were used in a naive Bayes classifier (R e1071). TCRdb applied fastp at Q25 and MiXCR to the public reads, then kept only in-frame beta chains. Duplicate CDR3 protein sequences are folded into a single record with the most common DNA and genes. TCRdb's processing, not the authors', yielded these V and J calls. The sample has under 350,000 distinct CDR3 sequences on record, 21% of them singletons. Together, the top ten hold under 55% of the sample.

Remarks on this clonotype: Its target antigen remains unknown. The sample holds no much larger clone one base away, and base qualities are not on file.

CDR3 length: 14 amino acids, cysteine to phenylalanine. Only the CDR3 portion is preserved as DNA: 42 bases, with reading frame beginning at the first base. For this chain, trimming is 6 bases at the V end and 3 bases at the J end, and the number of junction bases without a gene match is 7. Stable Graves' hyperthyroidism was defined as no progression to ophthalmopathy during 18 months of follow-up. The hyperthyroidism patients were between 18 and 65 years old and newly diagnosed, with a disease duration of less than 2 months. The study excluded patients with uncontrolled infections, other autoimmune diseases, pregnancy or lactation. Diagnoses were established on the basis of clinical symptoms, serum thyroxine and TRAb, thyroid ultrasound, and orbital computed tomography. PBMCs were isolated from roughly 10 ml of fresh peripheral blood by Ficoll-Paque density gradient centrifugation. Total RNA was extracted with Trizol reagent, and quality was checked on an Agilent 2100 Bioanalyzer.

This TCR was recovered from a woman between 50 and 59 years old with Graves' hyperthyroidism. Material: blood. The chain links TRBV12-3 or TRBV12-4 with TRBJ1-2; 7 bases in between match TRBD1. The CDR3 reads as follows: CASSDLGQYYGYTF. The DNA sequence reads TGTGCCAGCAGCGACTTGGGACAGTACTATGGCTACACCTTC.